A selection of T cell receptor beta chains follows, all from one sample in a study of T cell repertoires in cytomegalovirus infection. A single record per CDR3 protein comes from TCRdb applying MiXCR to the reads. This sample has approximately 750,000 distinct CDR3 sequences, with 35% to 45% found just once. Sequenced sample: PBMCs. Every receptor here comes from a human donor in good health (CMV status not recorded). Some clones in this sample may be carry-over from other donors' samples. Both conserved end residues are part of each CDR3. The D gene is left open where the match is weak. Clone size appears in some rows only: once, few, many, or a class for an expanded clone.

TRBJ2-2 - 17 TRBD2 TRBV7-8 CASSSRLSGVGTGELFF
TRBJ2-7 few 13 - TRBV7-9 CASTPGGFYEQYF
TRBJ1-5 many 16 TRBD1 TRBV7-8 CASSPGDRGRRKPQHF
TRBJ2-3 few 17 TRBD2 TRBV7-9 CASSSPLAGGEADTQYF
TRBJ1-5 - 13 TRBD1 TRBV6-1 CASRTGNNQPQHF
TRBJ2-3 - 15 TRBD1 TRBV5-1 CASSYTPGGTDTQYF
TRBJ2-1 - 16 TRBD1 TRBV6-2/TRBV6-3 CASSYADRNFWGEQFF
TRBJ1-1 many 15 - TRBV7-2 CASSLLPIMNTEAFF
TRBJ2-7 - 16 TRBD1 TRBV5-6 CANSRLTGTGNYEQYF
TRBJ2-4 - 17 - TRBV2 CASSDFRGLRSGNIQYF
TRBJ2-2 few 18 TRBD2 TRBV11-1 CASSVNRAGGAYTGELFF
TRBJ1-1 many 15 TRBD1 TRBV7-9 CASSRGTGVNTEAFF
TRBJ2-3 - 15 TRBD1 TRBV28 CASSSHRGVTDTQYF
TRBJ1-5 - 15 - TRBV19 CASSPFGSGNQPTLF
TRBJ2-2 - 13 - TRBV19 CASSFAGTGELFF
TRBJ1-2 - 13 - TRBV2 CASSEEASVGYTF
TRBJ2-5 - 13 - TRBV28 CASSNAPGETQYF
TRBJ1-2 - 14 - TRBV25-1 CASSEFGGNYGYTF
TRBJ2-7 - 14 TRBD2 TRBV6-1 CASRISGSSYEQYF
TRBJ1-1 many 14 TRBD1 TRBV27 CASSTGQANTEAFF
TRBJ1-2 - 15 - TRBV7-6 CASSIPSGLNDGYTF
TRBJ1-5 few 17 - TRBV18 CASSPYPPGYSNQPQHF
TRBJ1-3 few 15 - TRBV12-3/TRBV12-4 CASSLGRVIGNTIYF